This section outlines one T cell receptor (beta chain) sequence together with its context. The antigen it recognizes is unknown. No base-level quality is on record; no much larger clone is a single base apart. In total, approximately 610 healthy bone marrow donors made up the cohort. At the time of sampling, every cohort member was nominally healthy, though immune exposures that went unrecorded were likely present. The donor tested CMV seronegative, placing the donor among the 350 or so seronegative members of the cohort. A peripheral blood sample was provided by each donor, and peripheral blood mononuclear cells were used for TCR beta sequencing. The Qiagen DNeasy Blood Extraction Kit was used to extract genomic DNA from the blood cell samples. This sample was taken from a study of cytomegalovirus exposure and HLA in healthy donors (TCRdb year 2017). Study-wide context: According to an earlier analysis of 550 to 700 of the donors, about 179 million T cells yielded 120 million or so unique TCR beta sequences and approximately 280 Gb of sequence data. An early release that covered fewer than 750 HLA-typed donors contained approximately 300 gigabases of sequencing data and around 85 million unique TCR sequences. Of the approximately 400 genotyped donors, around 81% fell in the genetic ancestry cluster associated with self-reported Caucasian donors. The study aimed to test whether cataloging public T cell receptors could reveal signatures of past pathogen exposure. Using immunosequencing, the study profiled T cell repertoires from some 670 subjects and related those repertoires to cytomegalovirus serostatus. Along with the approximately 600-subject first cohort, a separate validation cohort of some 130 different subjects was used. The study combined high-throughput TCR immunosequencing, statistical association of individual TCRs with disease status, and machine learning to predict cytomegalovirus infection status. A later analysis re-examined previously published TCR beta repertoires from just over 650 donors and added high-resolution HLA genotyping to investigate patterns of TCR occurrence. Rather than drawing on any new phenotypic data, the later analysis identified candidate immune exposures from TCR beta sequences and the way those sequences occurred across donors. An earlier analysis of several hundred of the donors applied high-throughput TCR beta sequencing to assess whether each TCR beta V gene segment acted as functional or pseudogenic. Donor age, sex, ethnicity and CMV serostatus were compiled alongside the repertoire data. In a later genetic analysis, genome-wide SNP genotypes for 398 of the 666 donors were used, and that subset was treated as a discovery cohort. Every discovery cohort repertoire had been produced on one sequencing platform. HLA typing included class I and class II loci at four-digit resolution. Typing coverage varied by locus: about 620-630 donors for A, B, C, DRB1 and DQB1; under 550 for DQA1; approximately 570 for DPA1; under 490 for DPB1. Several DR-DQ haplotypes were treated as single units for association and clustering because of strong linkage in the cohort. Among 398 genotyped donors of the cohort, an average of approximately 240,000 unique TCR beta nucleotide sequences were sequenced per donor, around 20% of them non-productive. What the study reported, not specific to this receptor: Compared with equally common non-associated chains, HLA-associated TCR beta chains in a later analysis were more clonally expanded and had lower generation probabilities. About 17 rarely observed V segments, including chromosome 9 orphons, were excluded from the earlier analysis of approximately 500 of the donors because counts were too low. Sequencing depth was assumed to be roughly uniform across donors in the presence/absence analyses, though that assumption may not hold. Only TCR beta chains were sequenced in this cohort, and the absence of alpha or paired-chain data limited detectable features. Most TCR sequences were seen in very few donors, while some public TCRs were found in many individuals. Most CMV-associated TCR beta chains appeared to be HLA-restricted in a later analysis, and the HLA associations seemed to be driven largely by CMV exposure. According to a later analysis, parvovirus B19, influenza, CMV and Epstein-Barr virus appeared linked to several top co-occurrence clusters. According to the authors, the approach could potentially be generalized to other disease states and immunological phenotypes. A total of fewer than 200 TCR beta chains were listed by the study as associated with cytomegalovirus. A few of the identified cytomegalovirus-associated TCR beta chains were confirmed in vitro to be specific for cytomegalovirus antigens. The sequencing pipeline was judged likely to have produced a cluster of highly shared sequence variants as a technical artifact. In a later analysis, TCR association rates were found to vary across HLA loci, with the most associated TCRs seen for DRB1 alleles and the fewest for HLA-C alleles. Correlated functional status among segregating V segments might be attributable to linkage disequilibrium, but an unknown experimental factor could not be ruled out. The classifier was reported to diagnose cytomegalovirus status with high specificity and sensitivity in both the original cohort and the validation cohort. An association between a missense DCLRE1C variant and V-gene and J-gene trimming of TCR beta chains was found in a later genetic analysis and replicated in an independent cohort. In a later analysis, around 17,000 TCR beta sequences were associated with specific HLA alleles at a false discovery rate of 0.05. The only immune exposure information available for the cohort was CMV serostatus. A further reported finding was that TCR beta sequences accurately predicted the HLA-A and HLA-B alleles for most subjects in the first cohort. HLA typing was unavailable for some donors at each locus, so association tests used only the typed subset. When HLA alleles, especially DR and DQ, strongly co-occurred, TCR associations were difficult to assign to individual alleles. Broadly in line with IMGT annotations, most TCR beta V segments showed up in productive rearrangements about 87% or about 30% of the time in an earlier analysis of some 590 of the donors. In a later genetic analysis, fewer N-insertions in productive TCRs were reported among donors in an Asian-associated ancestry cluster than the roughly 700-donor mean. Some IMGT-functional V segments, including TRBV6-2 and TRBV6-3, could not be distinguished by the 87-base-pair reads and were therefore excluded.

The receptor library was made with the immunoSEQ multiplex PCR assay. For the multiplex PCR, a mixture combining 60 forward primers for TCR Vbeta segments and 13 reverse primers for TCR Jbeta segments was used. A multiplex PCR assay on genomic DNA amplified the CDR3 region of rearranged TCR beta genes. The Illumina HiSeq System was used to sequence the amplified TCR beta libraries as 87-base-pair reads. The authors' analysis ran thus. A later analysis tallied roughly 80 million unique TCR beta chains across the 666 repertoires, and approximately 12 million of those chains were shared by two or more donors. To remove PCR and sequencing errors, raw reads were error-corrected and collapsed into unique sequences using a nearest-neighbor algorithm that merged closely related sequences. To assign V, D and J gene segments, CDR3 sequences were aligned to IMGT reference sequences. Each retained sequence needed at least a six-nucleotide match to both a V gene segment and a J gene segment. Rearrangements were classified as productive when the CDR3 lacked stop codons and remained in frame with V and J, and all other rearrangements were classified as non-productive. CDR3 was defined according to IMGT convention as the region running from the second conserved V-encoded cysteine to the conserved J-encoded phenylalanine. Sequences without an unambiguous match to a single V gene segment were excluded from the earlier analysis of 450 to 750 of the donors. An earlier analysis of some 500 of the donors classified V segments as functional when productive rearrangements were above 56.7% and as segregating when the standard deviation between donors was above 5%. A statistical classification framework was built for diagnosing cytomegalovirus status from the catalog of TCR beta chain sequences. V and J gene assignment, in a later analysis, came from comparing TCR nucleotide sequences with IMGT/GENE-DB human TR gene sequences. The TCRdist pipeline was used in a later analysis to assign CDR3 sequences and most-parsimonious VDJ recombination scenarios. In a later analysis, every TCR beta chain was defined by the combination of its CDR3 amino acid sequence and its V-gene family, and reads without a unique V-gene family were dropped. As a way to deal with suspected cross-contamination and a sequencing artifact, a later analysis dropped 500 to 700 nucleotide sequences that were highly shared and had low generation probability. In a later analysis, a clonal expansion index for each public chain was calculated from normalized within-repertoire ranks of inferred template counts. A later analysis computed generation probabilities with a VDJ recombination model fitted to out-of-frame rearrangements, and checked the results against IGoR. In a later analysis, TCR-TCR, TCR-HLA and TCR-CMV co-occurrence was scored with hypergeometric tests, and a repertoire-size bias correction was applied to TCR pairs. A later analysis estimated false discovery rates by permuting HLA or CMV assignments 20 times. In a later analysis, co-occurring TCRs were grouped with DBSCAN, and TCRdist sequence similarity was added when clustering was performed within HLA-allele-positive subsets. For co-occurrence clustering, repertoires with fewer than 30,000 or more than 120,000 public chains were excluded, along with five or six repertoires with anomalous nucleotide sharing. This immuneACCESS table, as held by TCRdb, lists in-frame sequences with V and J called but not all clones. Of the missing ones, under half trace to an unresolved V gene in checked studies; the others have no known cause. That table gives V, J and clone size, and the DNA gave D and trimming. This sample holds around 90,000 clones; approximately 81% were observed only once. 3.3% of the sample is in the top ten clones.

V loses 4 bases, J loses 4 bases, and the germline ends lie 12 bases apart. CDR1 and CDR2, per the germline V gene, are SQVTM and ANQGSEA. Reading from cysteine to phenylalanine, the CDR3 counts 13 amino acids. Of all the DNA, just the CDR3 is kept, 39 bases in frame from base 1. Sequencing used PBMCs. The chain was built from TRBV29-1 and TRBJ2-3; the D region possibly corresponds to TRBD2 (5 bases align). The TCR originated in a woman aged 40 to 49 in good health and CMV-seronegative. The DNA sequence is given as TGCAGCGTTGGCGCGGGCCCGCCAGATACGCAGTATTTT. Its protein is CSVGAGPPDTQYF.